Listed below are T cell receptor beta chains from one sample, sequenced in a study of cytomegalovirus exposure and HLA in healthy donors. Clones were sequenced by immunoSEQ multiplex PCR, and TCRdb holds only the in-frame ones, with some missing. The sample table sets out about 200,000 clones. The sequencing sample was made of PBMCs. The receptors were sampled from a girl aged 2-10 years in good health and CMV-seropositive. The CDR3 runs from the conserved cysteine through the conserved F or W. The order of the fields is V gene, J gene, D gene, CDR3 DNA, CDR3 protein. D genes are given only for firm matches.

V gene: TRBV7-2; J gene: TRBJ2-3; D gene: NA; CDR3 DNA: TGTGCCAGCAGCTGGACAATCCTAGATACGCAGTATTTT; CDR3 protein: CASSWTILDTQYF
V gene: TRBV10-2; J gene: TRBJ2-7; D gene: NA; CDR3 DNA: TGCGCCAGCAGGGGACTTTTTAAGCAGTACTTC; CDR3 protein: CASRGLFKQYF
V gene: TRBV6-4; J gene: TRBJ2-2; D gene: TRBD2; CDR3 DNA: TGTGCCAGCTCCCGTCGCCTTTATAGCGGGAGAACGAACACCGGGGAGCTGTTTTTT; CDR3 protein: CASSRRLYSGRTNTGELFF
V gene: TRBV7-9; J gene: TRBJ2-5; D gene: TRBD2; CDR3 DNA: TGTGCCAGCAGCTTAGCGAGACTAGCGGGAGGGCCTGGGGAAGAGACCCAGTACTTC; CDR3 protein: CASSLARLAGGPGEETQYF
V gene: TRBV19; J gene: TRBJ1-4; D gene: NA; CDR3 DNA: TGTGCCAGTAGTATAAGTTACAGGAGCGAAAAACTGTTTTTT; CDR3 protein: CASSISYRSEKLFF
V gene: TRBV19; J gene: TRBJ2-1; D gene: NA; CDR3 DNA: TGTGCCAGTAGTATAAAGGGCAGGGGAGGGGATGAGCAGTTCTTC; CDR3 protein: CASSIKGRGGDEQFF
V gene: TRBV25-1; J gene: TRBJ1-4; D gene: TRBD1; CDR3 DNA: TGTGCCAGCAGTGATTGGGACAGGAAGAATGAAAAACTGTTTTTT; CDR3 protein: CASSDWDRKNEKLFF
V gene: TRBV5-1; J gene: TRBJ2-4; D gene: TRBD1; CDR3 DNA: TGCGCCAGCAGGGACAGGGAAAAAAACATTCAGTACTTC; CDR3 protein: CASRDREKNIQYF
V gene: TRBV18; J gene: TRBJ1-3; D gene: NA; CDR3 DNA: TGTGCCAGCTCCCCCGGACAGTTCTCTGGAAACACCATATATTTT; CDR3 protein: CASSPGQFSGNTIYF
V gene: TRBV2; J gene: TRBJ2-5; D gene: NA; CDR3 DNA: TGTGCCAGCAGCGCCGGGACTCAGTACGCGTACCAAGAGACCCAGTACTTC; CDR3 protein: CASSAGTQYAYQETQYF
V gene: TRBV5-1; J gene: TRBJ2-4; D gene: TRBD1; CDR3 DNA: TGCGCCAGCAGCTTGGCGGACAGGGCCCCCAAAAACATTCAGTACTTC; CDR3 protein: CASSLADRAPKNIQYF
V gene: TRBV5-1; J gene: TRBJ2-2; D gene: TRBD2; CDR3 DNA: TGCGCCAGCAGCTTTTGGACTAGCGGTGTCGGGGAGCTGTTTTTT; CDR3 protein: CASSFWTSGVGELFF
V gene: TRBV5-5; J gene: TRBJ1-5; D gene: TRBD1; CDR3 DNA: TGTGCCAGCAGCTTGAGTTCAGGGGGGAGCAATCAGCCCCAGCATTTT; CDR3 protein: CASSLSSGGSNQPQHF
V gene: TRBV6-5; J gene: TRBJ2-3; D gene: TRBD1; CDR3 DNA: TGTGCCAGCAGTAGGGACAGCGGTGCCCCAGATACGCAGTATTTT; CDR3 protein: CASSRDSGAPDTQYF
V gene: TRBV9; J gene: TRBJ2-3; D gene: NA; CDR3 DNA: TGTGCCAGCAGCGTAGTCGGGAGTGGTGGTACGCAGTATTTT; CDR3 protein: CASSVVGSGGTQYF
V gene: TRBV29-1; J gene: TRBJ1-5; D gene: NA; CDR3 DNA: TGCAGCGTTGAAGGGCTTTATAGCAATCAGCCCCAGCATTTT; CDR3 protein: CSVEGLYSNQPQHF
V gene: TRBV2; J gene: TRBJ2-2; D gene: TRBD1; CDR3 DNA: TGTGCCAGCAGTGGTTCTAGGACAGGGGGCTTCACCGGGGAGCTGTTTTTT; CDR3 protein: CASSGSRTGGFTGELFF
V gene: TRBV2; J gene: TRBJ2-1; D gene: TRBD1; CDR3 DNA: TGTGCCAGCAGTGAGCAGGGGGTTTACAATGAGCAGTTCTTC; CDR3 protein: CASSEQGVYNEQFF
V gene: TRBV19; J gene: TRBJ2-2; D gene: TRBD2; CDR3 DNA: TGTGCCAGTAGGCGTCGCGGGAGATCTGACACCGGGGAGCTGTTTTTT; CDR3 protein: CASRRRGRSDTGELFF
V gene: TRBV7-9; J gene: TRBJ2-5; D gene: TRBD1; CDR3 DNA: TGTGCCAGCAGCTTCCAGGGGGCGTGGGAGACCCAGTACTTC; CDR3 protein: CASSFQGAWETQYF
V gene: TRBV18; J gene: TRBJ1-1; D gene: NA; CDR3 DNA: TGTGCCAGCTCACGAGAGGCAAGGAGGAGCTTAAACACTGAAGCTTTCTTT; CDR3 protein: CASSREARRSLNTEAFF
V gene: TRBV27; J gene: TRBJ2-2; D gene: TRBD1; CDR3 DNA: TGTGCCAGCAGCCCCCTTTTTAGAGACAGGGAGTCCGGGGAGCTGTTTTTT; CDR3 protein: CASSPLFRDRESGELFF
V gene: TRBV9; J gene: TRBJ2-3; D gene: TRBD2; CDR3 DNA: TGTGCCAGCAGCTCAGGACTAGCGGGAAGCACAGATACGCAGTATTTT; CDR3 protein: CASSSGLAGSTDTQYF
V gene: TRBV5-1; J gene: TRBJ2-6; D gene: NA; CDR3 DNA: TGCGCCAGCACACCAAAGGAGGACCGCTCTGGGGCCAACGTCCTGACTTTC; CDR3 protein: CASTPKEDRSGANVLTF
V gene: TRBV6-5; J gene: TRBJ2-7; D gene: NA; CDR3 DNA: TGTGCCAGCAGTTACGGCCTAACGGGGAGCTCCTACGAGCAGTACTTC; CDR3 protein: CASSYGLTGSSYEQYF
V gene: TRBV9; J gene: TRBJ1-3; D gene: NA; CDR3 DNA: TGTGCCAGCAGCGTAGCTTTGAGAGGGGAGGACACCATATATTTT; CDR3 protein: CASSVALRGEDTIYF
V gene: TRBV7-2; J gene: TRBJ1-4; D gene: NA; CDR3 DNA: TGTGCCAGCAGCTTAGCCAGGGGTAATGAAAAACTGTTTTTT; CDR3 protein: CASSLARGNEKLFF
V gene: TRBV28; J gene: TRBJ1-4; D gene: NA; CDR3 DNA: TGTGCCAGCAGTCCCCCGGTCGGAAAACTGTTTTTT; CDR3 protein: CASSPPVGKLFF
V gene: TRBV7-6; J gene: TRBJ2-3; D gene: NA; CDR3 DNA: TGTGCCAGCAGCCCCCGGATTAGCAACCCTAGCACAGATACGCAGTATTTT; CDR3 protein: CASSPRISNPSTDTQYF
V gene: TRBV28; J gene: TRBJ2-2; D gene: NA; CDR3 DNA: TGTGCCAGCGAATCAGGGCAGTACACCGGGGAGCTGTTTTTT; CDR3 protein: CASESGQYTGELFF
V gene: TRBV5-1; J gene: TRBJ2-4; D gene: TRBD1; CDR3 DNA: TGCGCCAGCAGCTTTGGACAGGGTAGAGACATTCAGTACTTC; CDR3 protein: CASSFGQGRDIQYF
V gene: TRBV5-4; J gene: TRBJ2-3; D gene: NA; CDR3 DNA: TGTGCCAGCAGCTTGCCTCAGGTCGGAGATACGCAGTATTTT; CDR3 protein: CASSLPQVGDTQYF
V gene: TRBV5-1; J gene: TRBJ1-4; D gene: NA; CDR3 DNA: TGCGCCAGCAGCTTGACAACAACTAATGAAAAACTGTTTTTT; CDR3 protein: CASSLTTTNEKLFF
V gene: TRBV28; J gene: TRBJ2-3; D gene: NA; CDR3 DNA: TGTGCCAGCAGTTTGATGTATCCGGGTGGTGCGGCAGATACGCAGTATTTT; CDR3 protein: CASSLMYPGGAADTQYF
V gene: TRBV20-1; J gene: TRBJ1-1; D gene: TRBD1; CDR3 DNA: TGCAGTGCTAGAGAGGGGGACAGGCCGGACTTT; CDR3 protein: CSAREGDRPDF
V gene: TRBV19; J gene: TRBJ2-5; D gene: TRBD2; CDR3 DNA: TGTGCCAGTAGTACCCTACGAGCGGGAGCCGGTCAGGGGCAAGAGACCCAGTACTTC; CDR3 protein: CASSTLRAGAGQGQETQYF
V gene: TRBV7-3; J gene: TRBJ2-5; D gene: TRBD2; CDR3 DNA: TGTGCCAGCAGCGTGACTAGCATGGAGACCCAGTACTTC; CDR3 protein: CASSVTSMETQYF
V gene: TRBV28; J gene: TRBJ1-5; D gene: NA; CDR3 DNA: TGTGCCAGCAGTTTAGGCGCGGTGAGGTCCCAGCATTTT; CDR3 protein: CASSLGAVRSQHF
V gene: TRBV28; J gene: TRBJ2-3; D gene: NA; CDR3 DNA: TGTGCCAGCAGACCCCTCGCGGAGGACACAGATACGCAGTATTTT; CDR3 protein: CASRPLAEDTDTQYF
V gene: TRBV29-1; J gene: TRBJ1-1; D gene: NA; CDR3 DNA: TGCAGCGGGCGACGGGGGTCGACTGAAGCTTTCTTT; CDR3 protein: CSGRRGSTEAFF
V gene: TRBV27; J gene: TRBJ2-5; D gene: TRBD1; CDR3 DNA: TGTGCCAGCAGTTTGTCTCCAGGGGGCATCCCCCCAGAGACCCAGTACTTC; CDR3 protein: CASSLSPGGIPPETQYF
V gene: TRBV27; J gene: TRBJ1-2; D gene: NA; CDR3 DNA: TGTGCCAGCAAATCTGGGGGGAGTAGCTATGGCTACACCTTC; CDR3 protein: CASKSGGSSYGYTF
V gene: TRBV30; J gene: TRBJ1-1; D gene: NA; CDR3 DNA: TGTGCCACATTAGGGGTAGACACTGAAGCTTTCTTT; CDR3 protein: CATLGVDTEAFF
V gene: TRBV4-2; J gene: TRBJ2-2; D gene: NA; CDR3 DNA: TGTGCCAGCAGCCAAGTTACTAGCAGCACCGGGGAGCTGTTTTTT; CDR3 protein: CASSQVTSSTGELFF
V gene: TRBV2; J gene: TRBJ1-2; D gene: NA; CDR3 DNA: TGTGCCAGCAGTGCCAGGGTAGTCTATGGCTACACCTTC; CDR3 protein: CASSARVVYGYTF
V gene: TRBV5-4; J gene: TRBJ2-7; D gene: NA; CDR3 DNA: TGTGCCAGCAGCCCGGGACAACCTAGCTACGAGCAGTACTTC; CDR3 protein: CASSPGQPSYEQYF
V gene: TRBV6-4; J gene: TRBJ2-3; D gene: TRBD2; CDR3 DNA: TGTGCCAGCAGTGTGGGACCAGCGGGAGCATCAGATACGCAGTATTTT; CDR3 protein: CASSVGPAGASDTQYF
V gene: TRBV19; J gene: TRBJ2-5; D gene: TRBD1; CDR3 DNA: TGTGCCAGTAGTATGGGGACAGGGCCGCTCCAAGAGACCCAGTACTTC; CDR3 protein: CASSMGTGPLQETQYF
V gene: TRBV6-1; J gene: TRBJ2-2; D gene: NA; CDR3 DNA: TGTGCCAGCAGTGAAGGCAGGCCCACCGGGGAGCTGTTTTTT; CDR3 protein: CASSEGRPTGELFF
V gene: TRBV9; J gene: TRBJ2-7; D gene: TRBD2; CDR3 DNA: TGTGCCAGCAGCGTATCCTCTAGCGGGCACTACGAGCAGTACTTC; CDR3 protein: CASSVSSSGHYEQYF
V gene: TRBV6-6; J gene: TRBJ2-2; D gene: NA; CDR3 DNA: TGTGCCAGCAGTACGGAGACGAACACCGGGGAGCTGTTTTTT; CDR3 protein: CASSTETNTGELFF
V gene: TRBV2; J gene: TRBJ2-1; D gene: NA; CDR3 DNA: TGTGCCAGCAGTGCGGGACTCCCTTCCGATGAGCAGTTCTTC; CDR3 protein: CASSAGLPSDEQFF
V gene: TRBV10-2; J gene: TRBJ2-7; D gene: NA; CDR3 DNA: TGCGCCAGCAGTGAAGGTGCAGGGGGGCCCTACGAGCAGTACTTC; CDR3 protein: CASSEGAGGPYEQYF
V gene: TRBV5-6; J gene: TRBJ2-7; D gene: TRBD2; CDR3 DNA: TGTGCCAGCAGCTTGGATTGGATGGCGGGAGAAGCGTACGAGCAGTACTTC; CDR3 protein: CASSLDWMAGEAYEQYF
V gene: TRBV19; J gene: TRBJ1-1; D gene: NA; CDR3 DNA: TGTGCCAGTAGTATAGTAGCGAACACTGAAGCTTTCTTT; CDR3 protein: CASSIVANTEAFF